This T cell receptor (beta chain) comes out of a study of OX40 agonist ivuxolimab in advanced cancers. Study-level information: Every 2 weeks, ivuxolimab was infused into the patients intravenously at between 0.01 and 10 mg/kg. Partial responses were observed in three patients, of whom one had hepatocellular carcinoma and two had cutaneous melanoma. General observations from the study: Some of the lowest clonal expansion was seen in partial responders at 0.1-3.0 mg/kg.

The table came from immunoSEQ multiplex PCR; TCRdb's copy has only in-frame clones and leaves some out. The sample has about 78,000 clones; about nine tenths are singletons. With respect to this clone: Its antigen is still unknown.

Germline assignment: CDR1 KGHSH and CDR2 LQKENI. Trimming removed 5 bases from V and 5 bases from J, with 27 bases in between. This CDR3 region has 19 residues. The chain combines TRBV18 with TRBJ1-4, with D possibly being TRBD1 (6 bases). The clonotype comes from an adult with an advanced solid tumor such as melanoma, head and neck, liver or kidney cancer. Sequences were derived from CD4+ or CD8+ T cells sorted from blood, sampled in a trial of the OX40 agonist ivuxolimab. CDR3 amino acids: CASSERGLSGVTANEKLFF. The CDR3 DNA reads as TGTGCCAGCTCAGAACGCGGCCTATCAGGGGTGACGGCCAATGAAAAACTGTTTTTT. The full variable domain, its missing parts supplied by reference TRBV18 and TRBJ1-4, is NAGVMQNPRHLVRRRGQEARLRCSPMKGHSHVYWYRQLPEEGLKFMVYLQKENIIDESGMPKERFSAEFPKEGPSILRIQQVVRGDSAAYFCASSERGLSGVTANEKLFFGSGTQLSVL.